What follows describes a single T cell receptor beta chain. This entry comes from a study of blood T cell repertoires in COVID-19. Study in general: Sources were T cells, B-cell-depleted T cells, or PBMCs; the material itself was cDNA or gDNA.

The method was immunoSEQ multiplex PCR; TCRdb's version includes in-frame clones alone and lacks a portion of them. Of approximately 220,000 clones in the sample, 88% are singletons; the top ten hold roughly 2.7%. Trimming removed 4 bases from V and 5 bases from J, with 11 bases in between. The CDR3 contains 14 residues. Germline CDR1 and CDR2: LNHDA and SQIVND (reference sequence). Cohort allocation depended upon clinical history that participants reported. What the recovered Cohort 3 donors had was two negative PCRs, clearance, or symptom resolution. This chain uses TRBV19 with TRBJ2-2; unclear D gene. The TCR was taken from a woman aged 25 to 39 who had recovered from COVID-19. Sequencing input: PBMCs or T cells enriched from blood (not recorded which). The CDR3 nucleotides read TGTGCCAGTAGTAAGACACAATTTACCGGGGAGCTGTTTTTT. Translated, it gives CASSKTQFTGELFF.